This passage covers 9 T cell receptor beta chains from one sample sequenced in a study of shared clonotypes between healthy human individuals. Assay: immunoSEQ multiplex PCR; the TCRdb copy retains only in-frame clones and omits some. The sample lists around 1.1 million clones; roughly 80% were seen once. The sample consisted of memory CD4+ T cells from PBMCs. Subset given: CD45RA-negative fraction. The source of these receptors is a man between 18 and 35 years old in good health. Some clones in this sample may be carry-over from other donors' samples.

The count of this clone is one. The V gene is TRBV5-6, the J gene TRBJ2-2; D is possibly TRBD1 or TRBD2 (5 bases each). V gave up 2 bases and J gave up 7 bases, with 15 bases separating them. Germline V gene sequence: CDR1 SGHDT, CDR2 YYEEEE. CDR3 length: 15 amino acids. Here the CDR3 DNA reads TGTGCCAGCAGCTTCGACTGGGGCGCGGGCGGGGAGCTGTTTTTT. Translated, it gives CASSFDWGAGGELFF.

The chain employs TRBV10-3 and TRBJ1-4, with TRBD1 as a possible D gene (6 bases). CDR1 and CDR2 (germline): ENHRY, SYGVKD. The V and J ends lost 2 bases and 7 bases respectively, with 17 bases between them. The CDR3 is 16 amino acids. The CDR3 sequence: CAISESRGALGEKLFF. CDR3 sequence (DNA): TGTGCCATCAGTGAGAGTCGGGGGGCGCTTGGTGAAAAACTGTTTTTT.

The rearrangement joins TRBV6-5 to TRBJ1-2; TRBD1 aligns across 7 bases. The V and J ends lost 5 bases and 1 base, in that order; junction bases with no gene match: 7. Germline assignment: CDR1 MNHEY and CDR2 SVGAGI. This CDR3 has 15 amino acids. CDR3: CASSKLGTVNYGYTF. Here the CDR3 DNA reads TGTGCCAGCAGTAAACTAGGGACAGTTAACTATGGCTACACCTTC.

This chain connects TRBV18 to TRBJ1-4; D is perhaps TRBD1 (6 bases). The V and J ends lost 4 bases and 5 bases respectively, with 14 bases between them. CDR1 and CDR2 (germline): KGHSH, LQKENI. There are 15 residues in the CDR3. The CDR3 sequence: CASSLRTAENEKLFF. CDR3 nucleotide sequence: TGTGCCAGCTCACTTCGGACAGCCGAGAATGAAAAACTGTTTTTT. Filled out from reference TRBV18 and TRBJ1-4, the complete variable domain reads NAGVMQNPRHLVRRRGQEARLRCSPMKGHSHVYWYRQLPEEGLKFMVYLQKENIIDESGMPKERFSAEFPKEGPSILRIQQVVRGDSAAYFCASSLRTAENEKLFFGSGTQLSVL.

V gene TRBV5-1 combines with J gene TRBJ2-7; 15 bases are shared with TRBD2. This CDR3 region has 17 residues. Trimming cost V 4 bases and J 7 bases; bases outside gene matches: 12. Germline V lookup: CDR1 SGHRS, CDR2 YFSETQ. Here the CDR3 reads CASSQGLAGGLLLEQYF. The CDR3 DNA reads TGCGCCAGCAGCCAGGGACTAGCGGGAGGTCTTCTCTTAGAGCAGTACTTC.

The rearrangement links TRBV7-9 to TRBJ1-1; TRBD1 might be the D (5 bases). Between the trimmed V and J ends, which lost 7 bases and 1 base, there was a span of 16 bases. The CDR3 is made up of 15 amino acids. Germline V gene data show CDR1 as SEHNR and CDR2 as FQNEAQ (reference sequence). CDR3 nucleotides: TGTGCCAGCACCCCGTTAGGGACGTCGAACACTGAAGCTTTCTTT. Translating it yields CASTPLGTSNTEAFF.

The chain is built from TRBV7-9 and TRBJ1-2, with a possible D match to TRBD1 (6 bases). The germline V and J ends were trimmed by 5 bases and 1 base, with 14 bases remaining between them. The germline V gene has CDR1 SEHNR and CDR2 FQNEAQ (reference sequence). The CDR3 is 15 residues long. This CDR3 reads CASSRQDSFNYGYTF. DNA for the CDR3: TGTGCCAGCAGCCGACAGGACAGCTTTAACTATGGCTACACCTTC.

The V and J genes are TRBV5-1 and TRBJ1-1; 10 nucleotides line up with TRBD1. J gave up 0 bases and V 5 bases, and 4 bases lay outside the gene matches. Germline V gene lookup returns CDR1 SGHRS and CDR2 YFSETQ. The CDR3 has 15 residues. This CDR3 reads CASRGTGVMNTEAFF. The CDR3 DNA reads as TGCGCCAGCAGGGGGACAGGGGTGATGAACACTGAAGCTTTCTTT.

This chain connects TRBV7-2 to TRBJ2-1; TRBD1 matches 7 bases. CDR3 length equals 15 residues. V shed 4 bases, J shed 4 bases, and the junction held 7 bases outside the gene matches. Germline lookup yields CDR1 SGHTA and CDR2 FQGNSA. The CDR3 DNA reads as TGTGCCAGCAGCTCAGCAGGGGGTGCTTACAATGAGCAGTTCTTC. Amino acid sequence: CASSSAGGAYNEQFF.